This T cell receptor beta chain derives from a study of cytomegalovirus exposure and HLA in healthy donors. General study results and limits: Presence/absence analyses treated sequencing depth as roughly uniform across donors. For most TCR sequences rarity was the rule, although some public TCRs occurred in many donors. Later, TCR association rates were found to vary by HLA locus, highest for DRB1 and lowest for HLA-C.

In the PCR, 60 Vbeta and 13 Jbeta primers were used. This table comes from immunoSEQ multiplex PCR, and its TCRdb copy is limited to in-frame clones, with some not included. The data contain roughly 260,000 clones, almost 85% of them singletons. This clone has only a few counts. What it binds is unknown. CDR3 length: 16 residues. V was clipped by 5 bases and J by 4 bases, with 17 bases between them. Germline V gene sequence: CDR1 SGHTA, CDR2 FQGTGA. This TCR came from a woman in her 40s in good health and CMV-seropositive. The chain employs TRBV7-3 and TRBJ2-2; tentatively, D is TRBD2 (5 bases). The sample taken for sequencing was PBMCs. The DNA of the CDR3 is TGTGCCAGCAGCCAAGGGCCTGGGAGAGGCACCGGGGAGCTGTTTTTT. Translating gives CASSQGPGRGTGELFF.